The 6 T cell receptor beta chains below all came from one sample that was sequenced in a study of blood T cell repertoires in COVID-19. Only in-frame clones appear in the TCRdb table, and some are missing; sequencing was by immunoSEQ multiplex PCR. The table includes tens of thousands of clones, just over 85% detected once. The sample comprised peripheral blood. The receptor source for this set is a human donor in a cohort sampled during active COVID-19.

This clone occurred once. The genes are TRBV10-1 and TRBJ2-1, with unresolved D. V lost 3 bases and J lost 2, with 5 bases in between. Germline assignment: CDR1 WNHNN and CDR2 SYGVQD (reference sequence). The CDR3 is 13 residues long. The CDR3 sequence: CASSENTYNEQFF. The CDR3, as DNA: TGCGCCAGCAGTGAAAACACCTACAATGAGCAGTTCTTC.

This clone occurred once. The chain joins TRBV27 to TRBJ2-7; D is uncertain. In germline, CDR1 is MNHEY, CDR2 SMNVEV (reference sequence). The CDR3 spans 15 residues. Trimming cost V 5 bases and J 3 bases, with 17 bases left between them. The CDR3 here is CASSPKTGTYYEQYF. The CDR3 coding sequence is TGTGCCAGCAGTCCTAAGACGGGTACTTACTACGAGCAGTACTTC.

The rearrangement uses TRBV6-2 or TRBV6-3 and TRBJ2-2; perhaps TRBD2 as D (6 bases). Germline V gene lookup returns CDR1 MNHEY and CDR2 SVGEGT. CDR3 length: 15 amino acids. Trimming left V 2 bases short and J 1 base short, with 8 bases between. CDR3 loop: CASSYLGGNTGELFF. In nucleotides, the CDR3 is TGTGCCAGCAGTTACCTGGGGGGGAACACCGGGGAGCTGTTTTTT.

The chain links TRBV4-1 to TRBJ2-3; 13 nucleotides agree with TRBD2. CDR3 length equals 17 residues. Germline V lookup: CDR1 MGHRA, CDR2 YSYEKL. J was trimmed by 5 bases and V by 0 bases; bases with no gene match: 5. This chain's CDR3 is CASSQEGLAGEVDTQYF. In DNA form, the CDR3 reads TGCGCCAGCAGCCAAGAAGGACTAGCGGGAGAGGTAGATACGCAGTATTTT.

The rearrangement joins TRBV25-1 to TRBJ2-7; 8 nucleotides match TRBD1. CDR1 is MGHDK, CDR2 SYGVNS, per germline. CDR3 length: 18 residues. V lost 3 bases and J lost 0; bases outside the gene matches: 13. This CDR3 reads CASSDNPRTGSSSYEQYF. In nucleotides, the CDR3 is TGTGCCAGCAGTGACAACCCCCGGACAGGGTCGAGCTCCTACGAGCAGTACTTC.

The gene calls are TRBV5-4 and TRBJ2-5; D remains unclear. Germline V gives CDR1 SGHNT, CDR2 YYREEE (reference sequence). This CDR3 region has 11 residues. The ends were cut back, 10 bases at V and 1 base at J, with 8 bases in the middle. The CDR3 bases are TGTGCCCCAGGAACCCAAGAGACCCAGTACTTC. It codes for CAPGTQETQYF.